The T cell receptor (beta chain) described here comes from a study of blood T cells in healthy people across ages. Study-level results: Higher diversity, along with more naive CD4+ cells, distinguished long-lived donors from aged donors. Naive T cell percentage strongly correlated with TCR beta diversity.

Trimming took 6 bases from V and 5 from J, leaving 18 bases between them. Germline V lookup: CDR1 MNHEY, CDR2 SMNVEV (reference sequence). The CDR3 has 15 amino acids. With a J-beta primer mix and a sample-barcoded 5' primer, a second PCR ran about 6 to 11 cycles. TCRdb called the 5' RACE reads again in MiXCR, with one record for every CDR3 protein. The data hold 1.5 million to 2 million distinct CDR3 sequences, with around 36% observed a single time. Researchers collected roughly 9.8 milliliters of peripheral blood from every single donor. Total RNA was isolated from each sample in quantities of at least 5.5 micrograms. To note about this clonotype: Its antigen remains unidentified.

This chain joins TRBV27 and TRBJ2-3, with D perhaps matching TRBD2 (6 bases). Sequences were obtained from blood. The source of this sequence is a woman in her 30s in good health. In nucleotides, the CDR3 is TGTGCCAGCAGCCCCGGCGGGGATGGGGTAGATACGCAGTATTTT. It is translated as CASSPGGDGVDTQYF.